The clone carrying this TCR beta chain occurred many times. Its matching antigen is unknown. With 10-nucleotide random UMIs, 5'RACE was used to make the cDNA. Every sequencing run produced over 180 million TCR-beta sequences that came from 15-18 subjects. TCRdb reanalysed the 5' RACE reads using MiXCR and keeps one entry per CDR3 protein. The sample lists roughly 75,000 distinct CDR3 sequences; approximately 13% were seen once. The data were taken from a study of neurological immune-mediated disorders. Time point meaning: longitudinal time-point 1 (baseline). Study-wide results and caveats: No expanded-clone CDR3 amino acid sequence recurred across subjects, suggesting private TCR-beta repertoires.

What was sequenced was PBMCs. The receptor's source is a female donor with HTLV-1-associated myelopathy (HAM/TSP).

CDR3 nucleotides: TGTGCCAGCAGTCCGCCGACTAGCGGGGCAGAGACCCAGTACTTC. Its protein is CASSPPTSGAETQYF. The rearrangement joins TRBV6-2 or TRBV6-3 to TRBJ2-5; 11 positions match TRBD2. CDR1 MNHEY and CDR2 SVGEGT come from the germline V gene. The CDR3 is 15 residues long. V shed 5 bases and J 4 bases; nucleotides not matched to a gene: 6.